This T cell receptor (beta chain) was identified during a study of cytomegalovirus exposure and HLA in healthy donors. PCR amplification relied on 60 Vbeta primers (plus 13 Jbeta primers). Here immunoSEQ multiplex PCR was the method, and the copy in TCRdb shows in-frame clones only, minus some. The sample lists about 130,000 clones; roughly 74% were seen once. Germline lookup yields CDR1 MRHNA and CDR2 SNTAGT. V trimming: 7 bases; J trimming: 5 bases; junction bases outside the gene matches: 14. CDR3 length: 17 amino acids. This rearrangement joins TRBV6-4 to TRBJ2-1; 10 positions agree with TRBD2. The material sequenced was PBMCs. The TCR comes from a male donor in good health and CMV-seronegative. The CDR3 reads CASIRWLGLAVNNEQFF. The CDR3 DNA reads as TGTGCCAGCATAAGATGGCTCGGACTAGCGGTTAACAATGAGCAGTTCTTC.